The source of this T cell receptor beta chain is a study of cytomegalovirus exposure and HLA in healthy donors. Notes on this clone: Its antigen is unknown.

Amplification used 60 Vbeta primers and 13 Jbeta primers. Only in-frame clones appear in the TCRdb table, and some are missing; sequencing was by immunoSEQ multiplex PCR. The sample includes 49,000 or so clones. The germline CDR1 and CDR2 sequences are MDHEN and SYDVKM. There are 16 residues in the CDR3. Trimming at V came to 5 bases and at J to 4 bases, leaving 9 bases not matched to a gene. The study, taken as a whole, reports: Reports credit the classifier with highly specific, highly sensitive diagnosis of cytomegalovirus status.

Sequences were obtained from PBMCs. This sequence joins TRBV28 and TRBJ2-7, with TRBD2 matching 12 bases. The sequence was obtained from a middle-aged man in good health and CMV-seropositive. In DNA, the CDR3 is TGTGCCAGCAGTAAGGAGATAGGACTAGCGGGATACGAGCAGTACTTC. Translated, it gives CASSKEIGLAGYEQYF.